This TCR beta chain was captured by sequencing in a study of T cells in tumors after PD-1 blockade. About the research overall: Prior checkpoint blockade, systemic immunosuppressant use, or anti-cancer therapy within 4 weeks excluded patients. A subset received ongoing vismodegib 150 mg daily alongside anti-PD-1 therapy. Patients received pembrolizumab 200 mg every 3 weeks or cemiplimab 350 mg every 2 weeks.

Assay used: immunoSEQ multiplex PCR; TCRdb lists only in-frame clones, some missing. The table shows about 25,000 clones, with about 82% occurring only once. The study, taken as a whole, reports: Blood contained about two fifths of the tumor's TCR clonotypes.

Comment on this clone: The antigen remains undetermined.

The origin of this receptor is a human donor with basal cell carcinoma. This specimen consisted of PBMCs, obtained after anti-PD-1 treatment.

The CDR3, as DNA: TGTGCCAGCAAAGGACAGGTTGGGGAGACCCAGTACTTC. This gives the protein CASKGQVGETQYF. The chain recombines TRBV2 with TRBJ2-5; 7 positions match TRBD1. After removal of 7 bases from V and 5 bases from J, the junction contained 7 bases not matched to a gene. This CDR3 region has 13 residues. Germline CDR1 and CDR2: SNHLY and FYNNEI.